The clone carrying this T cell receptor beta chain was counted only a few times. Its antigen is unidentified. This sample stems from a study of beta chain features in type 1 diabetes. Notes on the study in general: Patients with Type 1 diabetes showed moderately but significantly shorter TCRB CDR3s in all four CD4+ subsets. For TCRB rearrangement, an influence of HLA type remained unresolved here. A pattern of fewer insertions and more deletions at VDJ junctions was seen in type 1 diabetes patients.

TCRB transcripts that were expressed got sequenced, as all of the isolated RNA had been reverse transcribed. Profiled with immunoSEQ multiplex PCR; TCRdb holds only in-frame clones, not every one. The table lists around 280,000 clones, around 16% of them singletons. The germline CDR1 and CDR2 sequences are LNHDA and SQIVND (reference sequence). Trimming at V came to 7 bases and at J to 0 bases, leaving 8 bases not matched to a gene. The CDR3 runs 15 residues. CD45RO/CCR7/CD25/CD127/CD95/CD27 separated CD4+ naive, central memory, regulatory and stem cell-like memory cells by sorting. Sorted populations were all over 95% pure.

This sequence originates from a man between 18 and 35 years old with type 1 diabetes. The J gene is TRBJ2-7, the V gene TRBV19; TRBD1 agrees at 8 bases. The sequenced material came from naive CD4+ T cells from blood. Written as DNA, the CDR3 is TGTGCCAGTACCATTGGGACAGGCCTCTCCTACGAGCAGTACTTC. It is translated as CASTIGTGLSYEQYF.